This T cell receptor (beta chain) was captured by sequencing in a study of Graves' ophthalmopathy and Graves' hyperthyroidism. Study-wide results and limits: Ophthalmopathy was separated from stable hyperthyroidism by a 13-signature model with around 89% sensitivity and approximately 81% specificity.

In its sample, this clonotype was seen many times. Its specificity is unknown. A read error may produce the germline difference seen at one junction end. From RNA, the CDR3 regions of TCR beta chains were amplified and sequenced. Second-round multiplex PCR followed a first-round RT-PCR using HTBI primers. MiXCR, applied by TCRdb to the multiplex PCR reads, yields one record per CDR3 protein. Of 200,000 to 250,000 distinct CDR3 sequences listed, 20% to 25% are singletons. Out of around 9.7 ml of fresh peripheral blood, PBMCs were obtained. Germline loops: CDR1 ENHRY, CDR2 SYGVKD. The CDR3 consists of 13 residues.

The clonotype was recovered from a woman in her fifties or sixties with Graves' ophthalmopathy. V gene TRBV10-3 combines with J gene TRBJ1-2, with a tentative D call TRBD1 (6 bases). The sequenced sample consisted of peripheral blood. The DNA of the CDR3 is TGTGCCGTCAGTGTCTCAGGGGAGGGCGGCTACACCTTC. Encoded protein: CAVSVSGEGGYTF.